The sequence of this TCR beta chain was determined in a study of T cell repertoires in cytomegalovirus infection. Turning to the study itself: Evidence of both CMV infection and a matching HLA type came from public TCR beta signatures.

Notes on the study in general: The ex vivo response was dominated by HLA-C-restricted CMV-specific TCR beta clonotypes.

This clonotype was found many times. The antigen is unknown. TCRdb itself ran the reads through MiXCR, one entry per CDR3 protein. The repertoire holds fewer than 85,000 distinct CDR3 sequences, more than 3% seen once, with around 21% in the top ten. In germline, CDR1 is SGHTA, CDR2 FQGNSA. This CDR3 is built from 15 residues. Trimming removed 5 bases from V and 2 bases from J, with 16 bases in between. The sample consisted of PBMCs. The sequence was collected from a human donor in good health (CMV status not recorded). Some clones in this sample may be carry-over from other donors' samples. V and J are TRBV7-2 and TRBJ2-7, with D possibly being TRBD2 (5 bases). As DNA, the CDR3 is TGTGCCAGCAGCCCCCCTAGCCCCCTTCCCTACGAGCAGTACTTC. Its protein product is CASSPPSPLPYEQYF.